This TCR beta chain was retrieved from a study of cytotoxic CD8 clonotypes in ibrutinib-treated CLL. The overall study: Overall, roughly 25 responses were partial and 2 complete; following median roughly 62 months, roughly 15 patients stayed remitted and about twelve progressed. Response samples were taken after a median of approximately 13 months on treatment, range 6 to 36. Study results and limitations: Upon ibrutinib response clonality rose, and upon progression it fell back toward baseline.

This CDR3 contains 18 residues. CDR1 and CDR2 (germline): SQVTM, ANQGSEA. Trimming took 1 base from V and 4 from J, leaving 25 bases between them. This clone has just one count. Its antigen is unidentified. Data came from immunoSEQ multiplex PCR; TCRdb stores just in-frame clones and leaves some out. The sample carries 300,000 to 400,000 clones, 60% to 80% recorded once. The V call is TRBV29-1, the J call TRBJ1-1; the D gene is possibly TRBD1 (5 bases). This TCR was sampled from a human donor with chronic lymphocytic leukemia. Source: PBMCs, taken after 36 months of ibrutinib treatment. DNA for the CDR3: TGCAGCGTTGAAGGGGGAGTTGGCAAGGGACTGGAGGGCACTGAAGCTTTCTTT. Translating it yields CSVEGGVGKGLEGTEAFF. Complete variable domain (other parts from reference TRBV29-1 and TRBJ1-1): SAVISQKPSRDICQRGTSLTIQCQVDSQVTMMFWYRQQPGQSLTLIATANQGSEATYESGFVIDKFPISRPNLTFSTLTVSNMSPEDSSIYLCSVEGGVGKGLEGTEAFFGQGTRLTVV.